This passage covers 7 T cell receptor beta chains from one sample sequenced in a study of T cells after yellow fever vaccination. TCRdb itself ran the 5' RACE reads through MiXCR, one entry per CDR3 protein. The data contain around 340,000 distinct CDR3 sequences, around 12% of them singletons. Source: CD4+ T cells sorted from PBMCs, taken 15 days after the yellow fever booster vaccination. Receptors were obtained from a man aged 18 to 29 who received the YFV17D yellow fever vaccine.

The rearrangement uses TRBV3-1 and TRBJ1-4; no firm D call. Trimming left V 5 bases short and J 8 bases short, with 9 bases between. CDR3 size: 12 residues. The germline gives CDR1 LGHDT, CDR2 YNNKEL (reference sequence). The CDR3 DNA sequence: TGTGCCAGCAGCGAACGGGTGGAAAAACTGTTTTTT. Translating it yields CASSERVEKLFF.

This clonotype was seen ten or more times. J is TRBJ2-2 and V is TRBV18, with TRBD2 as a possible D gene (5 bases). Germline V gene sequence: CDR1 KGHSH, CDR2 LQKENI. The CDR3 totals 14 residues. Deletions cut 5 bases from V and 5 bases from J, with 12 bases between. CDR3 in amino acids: CASSIGGETGELFF. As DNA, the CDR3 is TGTGCCAGCTCAATAGGAGGAGAGACCGGGGAGCTGTTTTTT.

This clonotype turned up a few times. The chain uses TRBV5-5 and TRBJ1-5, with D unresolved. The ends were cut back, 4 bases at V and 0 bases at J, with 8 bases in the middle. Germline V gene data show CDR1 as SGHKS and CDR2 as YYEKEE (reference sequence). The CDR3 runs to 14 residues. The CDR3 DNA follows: TGTGCCAGCAGCCCGGACGGTAGCAATCAGCCCCAGCATTTT. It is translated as CASSPDGSNQPQHF.

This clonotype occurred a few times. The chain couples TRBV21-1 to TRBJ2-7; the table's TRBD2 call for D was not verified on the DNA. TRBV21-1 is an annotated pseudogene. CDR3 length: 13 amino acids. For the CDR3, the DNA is TGTGCCACCCGCGTTGAGGGCTCGGGGGAGCAGTACGTC. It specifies CATRVEGSGEQYV.

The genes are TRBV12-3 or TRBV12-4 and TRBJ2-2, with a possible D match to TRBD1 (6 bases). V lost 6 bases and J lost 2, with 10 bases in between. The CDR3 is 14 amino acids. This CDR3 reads CASRKDSNTGELFF. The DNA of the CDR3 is TGTGCCAGCAGAAAGGACAGTAACACCGGGGAGCTGTTTTTT.

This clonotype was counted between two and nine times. The CDR3 loop is CASSYNGGGNQPQHF. In DNA form, the CDR3 reads TGCGCCAGCAGCTATAATGGGGGGGGGAATCAGCCCCAGCATTTT. This chain joins TRBV5-1 and TRBJ1-5; D might be TRBD1 (5 bases). CDR1 and CDR2 from the germline V gene are SGHRS and YFSETQ. The CDR3 has 15 amino acids. With 3 bases removed from V and 4 bases from J, the gap between germline ends came to 14 bases.

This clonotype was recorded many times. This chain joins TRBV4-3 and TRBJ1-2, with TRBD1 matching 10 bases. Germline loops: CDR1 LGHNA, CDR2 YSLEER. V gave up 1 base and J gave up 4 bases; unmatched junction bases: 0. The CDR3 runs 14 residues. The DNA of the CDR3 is TGCGCCAGCAGCCAAGGGACAGGGGGCTATGGCTACACCTTC. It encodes CASSQGTGGYGYTF.